The 27 T cell receptor beta chains presented below share a single source sample, sequenced in a study of graft-versus-host responses after intestinal transplantation. Clones were read by immunoSEQ multiplex PCR, and TCRdb kept only the in-frame ones, dropping some. The data contain over 70,000 clones, over 80% of them singletons. Antigens of these TCRs are unknown. The sample here was unstimulated CD8+ T cells sorted from spleen or lymph node cells, taken before intestinal transplant. The receptors here all came from a human donor who received an intestinal transplant.

This chain connects TRBV6-5 to TRBJ2-1, with D perhaps matching TRBD1 or TRBD2 (5 bases each). Germline CDR1 is MNHEY and CDR2 is SVGAGI. Between the trimmed V and J ends, which lost 3 bases and 7 bases, there was a span of 13 bases. The CDR3 has 14 residues. In DNA, the CDR3 is TGTGCCAGCAGTTATGGGGCTAGCCTAAATGAGCAGTTCTTC. Translating gives CASSYGASLNEQFF.

The V and J genes are TRBV25-1 and TRBJ2-7; D possibly matches TRBD1 or TRBD2 (5 bases each). Trimming removed 3 bases from V and 0 bases from J, with 9 bases in between. The V gene's germline CDR1 is MGHDK and CDR2 SYGVNS. This CDR3 has 14 amino acids. The CDR3, as DNA: TGTGCCAGCAGTGAGGGACGGAGCTCCTACGAGCAGTACTTC. Its protein product is CASSEGRSSYEQYF.

The genes are TRBV6-5 and TRBJ2-7, with D possibly matching TRBD1 (5 bases). Trimming pared 6 bases from V and 5 bases from J, leaving 17 bases between. Per germline, CDR1 MNHEY and CDR2 SVGAGI. This CDR3 contains 14 residues. CDR3: CASRPLPTGDEQYF. The DNA of the CDR3 is TGTGCCAGCAGACCCCTTCCTACAGGTGACGAGCAGTACTTC.

The chain carries TRBV6-6 and TRBJ1-5; D gene ambiguous. The CDR3 is 14 residues long. The ends were cut back, 8 bases at V and 6 bases at J, with 17 bases in the middle. CDR1 is MNHNY and CDR2 is SVGAGI in the germline V gene (reference sequence). The CDR3 is CASGTSGPVQPQHF. The CDR3 region has the DNA TGTGCCAGCGGTACCTCCGGGCCAGTTCAGCCCCAGCATTTT.

The V and J genes are TRBV19 and TRBJ1-1; TRBD1 might be the D (5 bases). Per the germline V gene, CDR1 is LNHDA and CDR2 is SQIVND (reference sequence). The CDR3 loop spans 13 amino acids. With 5 bases removed from V and 0 bases from J, the gap between germline ends came to 7 bases. The DNA for the CDR3 is TGTGCCAGTAGTTTGGGACTGAACACTGAAGCTTTCTTT. Its translation is CASSLGLNTEAFF.

The chain recombines TRBV5-1 with TRBJ2-2; the match to TRBD2 covers 10 bases. The ends lost 4 bases at V and 6 bases at J; junction bases unmatched: 3. CDR3 size: 14 residues. Germline V gives CDR1 SGHRS, CDR2 YFSETQ. CDR3 nucleotide sequence: TGCGCCAGCAGCCTAGCGGGAGCCCCCGGGGAGCTGTTTTTT. It translates to CASSLAGAPGELFF.

The V call is TRBV6-1, the J call TRBJ2-3, with no clear D. Trimming took 0 bases from V and 4 from J, leaving 8 bases between them. This CDR3 is built from 14 residues. CDR1 MNHNS and CDR2 SASEGT come from the germline V gene. The CDR3 DNA sequence: TGTGCCAGCAGTGAAGCAGGGTTAGCAGATACGCAGTATTTT. Protein product: CASSEAGLADTQYF.

V usage is TRBV12-5 and J usage is TRBJ2-4, with 9 nucleotides matching TRBD2. CDR1 is LGHNT and CDR2 is FRNRAP in the germline V gene. CDR3 length equals 17 residues. The ends lost 2 bases at V and 3 bases at J; junction bases unmatched: 8. CDR3 residues: CASGLWAGGPDKNIQYF. DNA for the CDR3: TGTGCTAGTGGTTTGTGGGCGGGGGGGCCGGACAAAAACATTCAGTACTTC.

The chain employs TRBV6-5 and TRBJ1-5; D perhaps matches TRBD1 (6 bases). V was clipped by 6 bases and J by 4 bases, with 16 bases between them. CDR3 length: 15 amino acids. Germline V gene sequence: CDR1 MNHEY, CDR2 SVGAGI. CDR3 loop: CASSPGDRLNQPQHF. For the CDR3, the DNA is TGTGCCAGCAGCCCAGGGGACCGCCTAAATCAGCCCCAGCATTTT.

The chain combines TRBV10-3 with TRBJ1-1; a possible D gene is TRBD1 (5 bases). The V and J ends lost 2 bases and 2 bases respectively, with 12 bases between them. The germline CDR1 and CDR2 sequences are ENHRY and SYGVKD. This CDR3 comprises 15 residues. The CDR3 region is CAISEPGGVNTEAFF. In DNA, the CDR3 is TGTGCCATCAGTGAGCCAGGAGGGGTTAACACTGAAGCTTTCTTT.

The chain combines TRBV28 with TRBJ2-7; D gene uncertain. Germline V CDR1 and CDR2: MDHEN, SYDVKM. The CDR3 has 13 residues. Trimming removed 3 bases from V and 5 bases from J, with 11 bases in between. The CDR3 region has the DNA TGTGCCAGCAGTTTGGGTTGGAGAGACGAGCAGTACTTC. This encodes CASSLGWRDEQYF.

The CDR3, as DNA: TGCGCCAGCAGCCACCCCCGGGACAGGGCAGCCGGGGAGCTGTTTTTT. Its protein is CASSHPRDRAAGELFF. This rearrangement joins TRBV4-1 to TRBJ2-2; 9 bases are shared with TRBD1. The trim removed 3 bases at V and 6 bases at J, leaving 8 bases unmatched. Germline CDR1 reads MGHRA; CDR2 reads YSYEKL. The CDR3 runs to 16 residues.

The chain has TRBV27 and TRBJ1-5; D is undetermined. CDR1 MNHEY and CDR2 SMNVEV come from the germline V gene (reference sequence). This CDR3 has 17 amino acids. V was trimmed by 3 bases and J by 2 bases, leaving 17 bases between them. This chain's CDR3 is CASSFLRVWEGNQPQHF. In DNA form, the CDR3 reads TGTGCCAGCAGTTTCCTTAGGGTATGGGAGGGCAATCAGCCCCAGCATTTT.

The genes are TRBV21-1 and TRBJ2-6. TRBV21-1 is termed a pseudogene. CDR3 length: 17 residues. CDR3 region: CASKKENRTFEANVLTF. The CDR3, as DNA: TGTGCCAGCAAGAAAGAAAATAGGACCTTTGAGGCCAACGTCCTGACTTTC.

The sample holds one count of this clone. The chain carries TRBV12-5 and TRBJ1-4, with 11 nucleotides matching TRBD1. Germline V gene data show CDR1 as LGHNT and CDR2 as FRNRAP. V lost 5 bases to trimming and J lost 5 bases; unmatched junction nucleotides: 7. The CDR3 is 16 residues long. CDR3 residues: CASGPGTGGWNEKLFF. For the CDR3, the DNA is TGTGCTAGTGGTCCCGGGACAGGGGGTTGGAATGAAAAACTGTTTTTT.

The chain recombines TRBV11-2 with TRBJ2-5; perhaps TRBD2 as D (6 bases). V lost 0 bases to trimming and J lost 4 bases, with 12 bases between them. Looked up from germline, CDR1 is SGHAT and CDR2 is FQNNGV. CDR3 length: 15 amino acids. For the CDR3, the DNA is TGTGCCAGCAGCTTAGACGGGAGTGCGACAGAGACCCAGTACTTC. Its translation: CASSLDGSATETQYF.

The V gene is TRBV6-5, the J gene TRBJ1-1, with a tentative D call TRBD1 (6 bases). Trimming stripped 4 bases from V and 0 bases from J, with 15 bases between. The CDR3 loop spans 16 amino acids. Germline CDR1 and CDR2: MNHEY and SVGAGI. CDR3 loop: CASSFISGQLNTEAFF. The DNA of the CDR3 is TGTGCCAGCAGTTTCATATCAGGACAGTTGAACACTGAAGCTTTCTTT.

The rearrangement links TRBV5-4 to TRBJ1-1, with a possible D match to TRBD1 (6 bases). Looked up from germline, CDR1 is SGHNT and CDR2 is YYREEE (reference sequence). V was pared by 2 bases and J by 6 bases, with 14 bases between. This CDR3 comprises 14 residues. DNA for the CDR3: TGTGCCAGCAGCTTTATACAGGGAGGCTCTGAAGCTTTCTTT. Translating it yields CASSFIQGGSEAFF.

Points on this clone: A read error may account for a junction end that differs from germline. V and J are TRBV29-1 and TRBJ1-2; tentatively, D is TRBD1 (5 bases). This CDR3 is built from 13 residues. Germline V gene lookup returns CDR1 SQVTM and CDR2 ANQGSEA. The chain's CDR3 is CSVQDSRVGGYTF. CDR3 sequence (DNA): TGCAGCGTTCAAGACAGCCGGGTAGGTGGCTACACCTTC.

This clone was counted a few times. The chain uses TRBV4-1 and TRBJ2-7, with 8 nucleotides matching TRBD2. The germline V gene has CDR1 MGHRA and CDR2 YSYEKL. After removal of 4 bases from V and 2 bases from J, the junction contained 7 bases not matched to a gene. The CDR3 spans 15 residues. CDR3 sequence reads: CASSPASGSPYEQYF. CDR3 nucleotides: TGCGCCAGCAGCCCCGCTAGCGGGTCACCCTACGAGCAGTACTTC.

This clone was detected only a few times. The CDR3 coding sequence is TGTGCCAGCAGTTTAGGGGCCTTAACTGAAGCTTTCTTT. It is translated as CASSLGALTEAFF. The chain has TRBV28 and TRBJ1-1, with D possibly being TRBD1 (5 bases). Looked up from germline, CDR1 is MDHEN and CDR2 is SYDVKM. The CDR3 runs to 13 residues. V dropped 2 bases and J dropped 5 bases, with 9 bases sitting between them.

This chain connects TRBV7-3 to TRBJ1-2; D perhaps matches TRBD1 (5 bases). This CDR3 is built from 14 residues. Per the germline V gene, CDR1 is SGHTA and CDR2 is FQGTGA. Trimming removed 2 bases from V and 0 bases from J, with 7 bases in between. DNA of the CDR3: TGTGCCAGCAGCTTAGGGGGACCTAACTATGGCTACACCTTC. Its protein is CASSLGGPNYGYTF. Complete variable domain (other parts from reference TRBV7-3 and TRBJ1-2): GAGVSQTPSNKVTEKGKYVELRCDPISGHTALYWYRQSLGQGPEFLIYFQGTGAADDSGLPNDRFFAVRPEGSVSTLKIQRTERGDSAVYLCASSLGGPNYGYTFGSGTRLTVV.

The chain joins TRBV14 to TRBJ2-3; D not resolved. CDR3 length equals 12 residues. Germline V gene data show CDR1 as SGHDN and CDR2 as FVKESK. V gave up 4 bases and J gave up 4 bases, with 6 bases separating them. The CDR3 DNA is TGTGCCAGCAGCCCACAGTCAGATACGCAGTATTTT. It yields the protein CASSPQSDTQYF.

V is TRBV28 and J is TRBJ2-3, with 9 bases identical to TRBD2. The CDR3 is 19 residues long. V dropped 0 bases and J dropped 1; count of bases not matched to a gene: 11. Germline lookup yields CDR1 MDHEN and CDR2 SYDVKM. The CDR3 reads CASSLWSSGVPFGTDTQYF. Here the CDR3 DNA reads TGTGCCAGCAGTTTATGGTCTAGCGGGGTACCGTTTGGCACAGATACGCAGTATTTT. Based on the CDR3 plus reference TRBV28 and TRBJ2-3, the full variable domain is DVKVTQSSRYLVKRTGEKVFLECVQDMDHENMFWYRQDPGLGLRLIYFSYDVKMKEKGDIPEGYSVSREKKERFSLILESASTNQTSMYLCASSLWSSGVPFGTDTQYFGPGTRLTVL.

This chain joins TRBV6-1 and TRBJ1-3; D remains ambiguous. V was shortened by 6 bases and J by 4 bases, with 1 base between the two germline ends. The CDR3 has 10 amino acids. Germline CDR1 and CDR2: MNHNS and SASEGT. CDR3 sequence: CASRGNTIYF. In DNA form, the CDR3 reads TGTGCCAGCAGAGGAAACACCATATATTTT.

CDR3 amino acids: CASSGVSANEKLFF. Written as DNA, the CDR3 is TGTGCCAGCAGTGGGGTTTCAGCTAATGAAAAACTGTTTTTT. The chain links TRBV6-1 to TRBJ1-4; D unclear. Germline loops: CDR1 MNHNS, CDR2 SASEGT. The V end lost 4 bases, the J end lost 3 bases, and 9 bases lay between the germline ends. The CDR3 is made up of 14 amino acids.

V gene TRBV6-1 combines with J gene TRBJ2-1, with D perhaps TRBD1 (6 bases). Germline V CDR1 and CDR2: MNHNS, SASEGT. V lost 5 bases and J lost 4, with 12 bases in between. This CDR3 comprises 14 residues. The CDR3 region is CASSTRDNYNEQFF. CDR3 DNA sequence: TGTGCCAGCAGTACCCGGGACAATTACAATGAGCAGTTCTTC.